The next 21 T cell receptor beta chains were all read from a single sample in a study of cytomegalovirus exposure and HLA in healthy donors. PCR involved 60 Vbeta and 13 Jbeta primers. Generated by immunoSEQ multiplex PCR, the TCRdb table keeps only in-frame clones and is missing some. Of roughly 180,000 clones listed, about four fifths are singletons. The sequenced sample was PBMCs. The origin of the receptors is a male donor in good health and CMV-seronegative.

The V gene is TRBV11-3, the J gene TRBJ2-7; 9 bases map to TRBD1. CDR1 is SGHNT and CDR2 is YENEEA in the germline V gene. The ends lost 5 bases at V and 0 bases at J; junction bases unmatched: 5. The CDR3 has 15 amino acids. CDR3 residues: CASSRGTGSSYEQYF. DNA for the CDR3: TGTGCCAGCAGCCGCGGGACAGGGAGCTCCTACGAGCAGTACTTC.

This clone has only a few counts. The chain uses TRBV9 and TRBJ1-1, with 10 bases aligning to TRBD1. Germline CDR1 and CDR2: SGDLS and YYNGEE. V was pared by 1 base and J by 4 bases, with 7 bases of the junction left unmatched. CDR3 length: 16 amino acids. DNA for the CDR3: TGTGCCAGCAGCGTAAGCCCGGGACAGGGGCTCACTGAAGCTTTCTTT. This encodes CASSVSPGQGLTEAFF.

The J gene is TRBJ2-6, the V gene TRBV29-1; D is perhaps TRBD1 (6 bases). The V gene's germline CDR1 is SQVTM and CDR2 ANQGSEA. V lost 6 bases and J lost 0, with 12 bases in between. The CDR3 is 15 residues long. CDR3 nucleotides: TGCAGCGTGGCCGGACAGTCCTCTGGGGCCAACGTCCTGACTTTC. It encodes CSVAGQSSGANVLTF.

The rearrangement links TRBV6-6 to TRBJ1-2, with D uncertain. V was clipped by 6 bases and J by 4 bases, with 15 bases between them. The CDR3 consists of 14 residues. Germline assignment: CDR1 MNHNY and CDR2 SVGAGI (reference sequence). CDR3 sequence: CASRQSSESYGYTF. The DNA for the CDR3 is TGTGCCAGCAGACAGAGCTCGGAATCCTATGGCTACACCTTC.

This chain joins TRBV11-2 and TRBJ2-1; 10 bases fit TRBD2. The germline CDR1 and CDR2 sequences are SGHAT and FQNNGV. The ends lost 2 bases at V and 7 bases at J; junction bases unmatched: 8. CDR3 length equals 16 residues. CDR3 DNA: TGTGCCAGCAGCTTATCCGTCAGCGGGGGGGGGAATGAGCAGTTCTTC. Translated, it gives CASSLSVSGGGNEQFF.

The chain is built from TRBV28 and TRBJ2-7, with no clear D. Germline lookup yields CDR1 MDHEN and CDR2 SYDVKM. The V and J ends lost 6 bases and 3 bases respectively, with 15 bases between them. The CDR3 loop spans 14 amino acids. CDR3: CASRLPLINYEQYF. In DNA form, the CDR3 reads TGTGCCAGCAGGCTACCCCTAATAAACTACGAGCAGTACTTC.

CDR3 protein: CAWNGQGVGGYTF. In DNA, the CDR3 is TGTGCCTGGAATGGACAGGGGGTAGGTGGCTACACCTTC. The chain has TRBV30 and TRBJ1-2; 10 bases fit TRBD1. The trim removed 4 bases at V and 7 bases at J, leaving 6 bases unmatched. Germline V gives CDR1 GTSNPN, CDR2 SVGIG (reference sequence). The CDR3 sequence is 13 residues long.

The genes are TRBV6-1 and TRBJ2-1, with D uncertain. Germline CDR1 is MNHNS and CDR2 is SASEGT. V was clipped by 3 bases and J by 7 bases, with 10 bases between them. This CDR3 has 13 amino acids. CDR3 in amino acids: CASSDPASNEQFF. In DNA, the CDR3 is TGTGCCAGCAGTGACCCAGCGTCGAATGAGCAGTTCTTC.

This clone has just a few counts. The rearrangement joins TRBV28 to TRBJ2-1; the D is unclear. Trimming removed 5 bases at V and 7 bases at J, with 21 bases between. This CDR3 has 16 amino acids. Germline V gene sequence: CDR1 MDHEN, CDR2 SYDVKM. The CDR3 is CASSAPSAAMKNEQFF. Here the CDR3 DNA reads TGTGCCAGCAGTGCCCCGAGCGCAGCCATGAAGAATGAGCAGTTCTTC.

The V call is TRBV10-3, the J call TRBJ1-2; D not resolved. Germline CDR1 and CDR2: ENHRY and SYGVKD. The CDR3 is made up of 13 amino acids. V was cut by 0 bases and J by 11 bases, with 13 bases left in between. CDR3 bases: TGTGCCATCAGTGAGTCGAACAGCGAGCGGTACACCTTC. Amino acid sequence: CAISESNSERYTF.

The V call is TRBV28, the J call TRBJ2-1, with TRBD2 matching over 10 bases. The CDR3 has 18 residues. The trim removed 5 bases at V and 0 bases at J, leaving 10 bases unmatched. CDR1 is MDHEN and CDR2 is SYDVKM in the germline V gene. CDR3 loop: CASSLPLLAGSSYNEQFF. The DNA of the CDR3 is TGTGCCAGCAGTCTCCCTCTACTAGCGGGAAGCTCCTACAATGAGCAGTTCTTC.

Regarding this clone: This likely comes from a read error, as the CDR3 has no conserved phenylalanine or tryptophan at its end. Because the CDR3's place on the DNA is in doubt, the DNA is left out and the CDR3 is given as listed by TCRdb. J is TRBJ2-7 and V is TRBV5-6; the table's D call TRBD2 went unverified against the DNA. Both ends counted, the CDR3 spans 9 residues. CDR1 is SGHDT and CDR2 is YYEEEE in the germline V gene. CDR3 residues: CASSLVSED.

The chain links TRBV21-1 to TRBJ2-5; the DNA was not used to check the table's D call, TRBD2. TRBV21-1 is given as a pseudogene. The CDR3 extends over 17 amino acids. CDR3 in DNA: TGTGCCAGCAGCAATCAGCTAGCGGGAGGCAGGGAAGAGACCCAGTACTTC. Residues: CASSNQLAGGREETQYF.

The chain employs TRBV27 and TRBJ2-1; 12 bases fit TRBD2. The CDR3 length is 17 residues. V shed 3 bases and J 7 bases; nucleotides not matched to a gene: 10. Per the germline V gene, CDR1 is MNHEY and CDR2 is SMNVEV (reference sequence). DNA for the CDR3: TGTGCCAGCAGTTTCACATCTAGCGGGGGGGCCGAAAATGAGCAGTTCTTC. It encodes CASSFTSSGGAENEQFF.

The chain employs TRBV18 and TRBJ1-3; 7 bases map to TRBD1. This CDR3 spans 17 amino acids. Germline CDR1 reads KGHSH; CDR2 reads LQKENI. The trim removed 4 bases at V and 1 base at J, leaving 10 bases unmatched. The CDR3 bases are TGTGCCAGCTCACTACAGACAGGGAGCCCTTCTGGAAACACCATATATTTT. Protein product: CASSLQTGSPSGNTIYF.

This rearrangement joins TRBV5-1 to TRBJ1-4; the match to TRBD1 covers 9 bases. CDR1 is SGHRS and CDR2 is YFSETQ in the germline V gene. This CDR3 is 16 amino acids long. J gave up 3 bases and V 4 bases, and 7 bases lay outside the gene matches. The CDR3 sequence: CASSGGTGPPNEKLFF. In nucleotides, the CDR3 is TGCGCCAGCAGCGGCGGGACAGGGCCGCCTAATGAAAAACTGTTTTTT.

This clone was observed a few times. V gene TRBV18 combines with J gene TRBJ2-3; 8 bases agree with TRBD2. This CDR3 is built from 16 residues. CDR1 and CDR2 (germline): KGHSH, LQKENI. V lost 5 bases to trimming and J lost 2 bases; unmatched junction nucleotides: 9. CDR3 residues: CASSFLAGKTTDTQYF. The DNA of the CDR3 is TGTGCCAGCTCATTTCTAGCGGGCAAGACCACAGATACGCAGTATTTT.

The chain couples TRBV4-3 to TRBJ1-2; D ambiguous. The ends were cut back, 1 base at V and 7 bases at J, with 13 bases in the middle. The CDR3 is 14 residues long. Germline lookup yields CDR1 LGHNA and CDR2 YSLEER. The CDR3 coding sequence is TGCGCCAGCAGCCAAGTCGGAGGGTTCGGTGGCTACACCTTC. Its protein product is CASSQVGGFGGYTF.

The genes are TRBV28 and TRBJ1-5; the D is unclear. The germline gives CDR1 MDHEN, CDR2 SYDVKM. The germline V and J ends were trimmed by 5 bases and 5 bases, with 10 bases remaining between them. The CDR3 is 13 amino acids. CDR3 DNA sequence: TGTGCCAGCAGTATCAACAGCCATCAGCCCCAGCATTTT. The encoded protein is CASSINSHQPQHF.

This clone occurred a few times. This chain connects TRBV11-2 to TRBJ1-1, with TRBD1 matching 9 bases. The V gene's germline CDR1 is SGHAT and CDR2 FQNNGV. This CDR3 region has 14 residues. V lost 7 bases to trimming and J lost 4 bases; unmatched junction nucleotides: 7. The CDR3 loop reads CASTPGQGSTEAFF. The CDR3 bases are TGTGCCAGCACCCCGGGACAGGGAAGCACTGAAGCTTTCTTT.

The chain uses TRBV9 and TRBJ2-7; TRBD1 matches at 9 bases. Germline V gene lookup returns CDR1 SGDLS and CDR2 YYNGEE. V trimming: 0 bases; J trimming: 5 bases; junction bases outside the gene matches: 6. The CDR3 has 15 amino acids. The chain's CDR3 is CASSVEKDRGDEQYF. In nucleotides, the CDR3 is TGTGCCAGCAGCGTAGAGAAGGACAGGGGAGACGAGCAGTACTTC.